These 7 T cell receptor beta chains share one sample of origin, sequenced in a study of T cell changes during pregnancy in multiple sclerosis. Sequencing used immunoSEQ multiplex PCR; TCRdb keeps in-frame clones, though not all of them. The sample lists around 59,000 clones, 93% occurring once. The sample was CD8+ T cells from peripheral blood mononuclear cells, taken in the second trimester of pregnancy. The receptors come from a female donor with multiple sclerosis, enrolled in a pregnancy study.

The rearrangement joins TRBV9 to TRBJ2-7, with a tentative D call TRBD1 (6 bases). The CDR3 contains 16 residues. The germline gives CDR1 SGDLS, CDR2 YYNGEE. Trimming removed 5 bases from V and 2 bases from J, with 20 bases in between. As DNA, the CDR3 is TGTGCCAGCAGTCCCACAGGAGAACAGGGCCCCTACGAGCAGTACTTC. Its protein product is CASSPTGEQGPYEQYF.

The V gene is TRBV9, the J gene TRBJ1-1; unclear D gene. Germline CDR1 and CDR2: SGDLS and YYNGEE. There are 13 residues in the CDR3. The V end was cut by 7 bases, the J end by 0 bases, with 10 bases between. CDR3 in amino acids: CASGSPLNTEAFF. The CDR3 region has the DNA TGTGCCAGCGGCAGTCCCTTGAACACTGAAGCTTTCTTT.

This rearrangement joins TRBV30 to TRBJ2-5, with no clear D. CDR3 length equals 15 residues. Trimming shortened V by 0 bases and J by 4 bases, and 15 bases separated the two germline ends. Germline values: CDR1 GTSNPN, CDR2 SVGIG (reference sequence). The DNA for the CDR3 is TGTGCCTGGAGTGTAGGCTCCGGGTCCTTAGAGACCCAGTACTTC. Protein: CAWSVGSGSLETQYF.

In its sample, this clone was seen a few times. V gene TRBV11-2 combines with J gene TRBJ2-2, with 11 bases aligning to TRBD1. The V and J ends lost 5 bases and 4 bases, in that order; junction bases with no gene match: 6. The germline V gene has CDR1 SGHAT and CDR2 FQNNGV. CDR3 length: 16 amino acids. CDR3 nucleotides: TGTGCCAGCAGCCTCAGGACAGGGGGCCTCACCGGGGAGCTGTTTTTT. Its translation is CASSLRTGGLTGELFF.

CDR3 nucleotides: TGTGCCAGCAGTCCGCGGACGGACAGGGGGCTTACCAATCAGCCCCAGCATTTT. Translation: CASSPRTDRGLTNQPQHF. This chain links TRBV7-9 with TRBJ1-5; the match to TRBD1 covers 11 bases. CDR1 is SEHNR and CDR2 is FQNEAQ in the germline V gene (reference sequence). The CDR3 extends over 18 amino acids. Germline trimming cut 6 bases from V and 3 bases from J; bases unmatched to any gene: 13.

This clone has just one count. The junction departs from the called germline gene at one end, perhaps through a read error. The V call is TRBV10-3, the J call TRBJ2-1, with 12 nucleotides matching TRBD1. The CDR3 is 14 amino acids. Germline CDR1 is ENHRY and CDR2 is SYGVKD. The CDR3, as DNA: TGTGCCATTAGTGGGGACAGGGGGCGGGGTGAGCAGTTCTTC. Encoded protein: CAISGDRGRGEQFF.

CDR3 sequence reads: CASSSPGQGWRSYEQYF. The CDR3 coding sequence is TGTGCCAGCAGCTCCCCGGGACAGGGCTGGCGCTCCTACGAGCAGTACTTC. The J gene is TRBJ2-7, the V gene TRBV7-2; the match to TRBD1 covers 9 bases. V dropped 4 bases and J dropped 0; count of bases not matched to a gene: 10. The CDR3 spans 17 residues. The germline CDR1 and CDR2 sequences are SGHTA and FQGNSA.